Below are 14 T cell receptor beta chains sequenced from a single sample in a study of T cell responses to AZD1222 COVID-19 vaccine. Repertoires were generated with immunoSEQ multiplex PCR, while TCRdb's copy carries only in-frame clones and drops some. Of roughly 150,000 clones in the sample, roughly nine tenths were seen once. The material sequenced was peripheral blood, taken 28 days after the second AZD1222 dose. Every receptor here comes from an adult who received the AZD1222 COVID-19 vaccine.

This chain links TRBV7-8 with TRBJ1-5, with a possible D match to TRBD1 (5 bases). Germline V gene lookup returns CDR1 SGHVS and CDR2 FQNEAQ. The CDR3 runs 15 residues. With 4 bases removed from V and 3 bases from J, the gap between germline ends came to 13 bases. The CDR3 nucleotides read TGTGCCAGCAGCTCGTACGGGGCTTACAATCAGCCCCAGCATTTT. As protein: CASSSYGAYNQPQHF.

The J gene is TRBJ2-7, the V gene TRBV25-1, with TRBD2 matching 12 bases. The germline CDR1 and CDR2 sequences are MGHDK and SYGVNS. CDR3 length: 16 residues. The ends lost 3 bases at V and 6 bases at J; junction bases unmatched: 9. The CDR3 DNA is TGTGCCAGCAGTGAGTATCCGGGACTAGCGGGCTCCGAGCAGTACTTC. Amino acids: CASSEYPGLAGSEQYF.

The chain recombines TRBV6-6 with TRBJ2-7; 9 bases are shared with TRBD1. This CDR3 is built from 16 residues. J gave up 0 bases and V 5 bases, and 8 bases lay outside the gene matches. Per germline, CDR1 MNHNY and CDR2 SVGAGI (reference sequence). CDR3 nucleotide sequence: TGTGCCAGCAGTACTAAGGACAGGGGTTACTCCTACGAGCAGTACTTC. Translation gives CASSTKDRGYSYEQYF.

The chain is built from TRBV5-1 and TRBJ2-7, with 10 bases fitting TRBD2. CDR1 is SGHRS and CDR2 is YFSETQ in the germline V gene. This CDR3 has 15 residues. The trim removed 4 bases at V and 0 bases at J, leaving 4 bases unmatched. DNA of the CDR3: TGCGCCAGCAGCCCCGGGACTAGCGTCTCCTACGAGCAGTACTTC. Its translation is CASSPGTSVSYEQYF.

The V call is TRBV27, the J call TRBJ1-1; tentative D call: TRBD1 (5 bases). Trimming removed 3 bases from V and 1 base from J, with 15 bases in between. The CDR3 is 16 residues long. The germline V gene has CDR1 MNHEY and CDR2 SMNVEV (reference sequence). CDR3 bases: TGTGCCAGCAGTTTTTTAGGACACGGTGCGAACACTGAAGCTTTCTTT. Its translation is CASSFLGHGANTEAFF.

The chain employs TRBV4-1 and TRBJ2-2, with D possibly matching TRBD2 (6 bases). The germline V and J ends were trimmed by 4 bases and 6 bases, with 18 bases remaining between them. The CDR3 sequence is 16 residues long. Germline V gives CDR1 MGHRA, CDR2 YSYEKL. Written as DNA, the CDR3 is TGCGCCAGCAGCCTACATCGGGAGTATTTAGCCGGGGAGCTGTTTTTT. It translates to CASSLHREYLAGELFF.

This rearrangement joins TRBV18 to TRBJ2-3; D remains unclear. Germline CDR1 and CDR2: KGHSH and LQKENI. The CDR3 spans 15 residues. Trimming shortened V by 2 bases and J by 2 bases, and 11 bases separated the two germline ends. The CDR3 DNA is TGTGCCAGCTCACCAGCGCAGGCACCCACAGATACGCAGTATTTT. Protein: CASSPAQAPTDTQYF.

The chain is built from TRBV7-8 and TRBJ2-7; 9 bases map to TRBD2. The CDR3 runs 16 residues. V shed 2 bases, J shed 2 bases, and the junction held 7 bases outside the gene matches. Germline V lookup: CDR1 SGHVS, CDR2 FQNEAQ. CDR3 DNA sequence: TGTGCCAGCAGCTTACTCGTGGGACTAGCAGCCTACGAGCAGTACTTC. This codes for CASSLLVGLAAYEQYF.

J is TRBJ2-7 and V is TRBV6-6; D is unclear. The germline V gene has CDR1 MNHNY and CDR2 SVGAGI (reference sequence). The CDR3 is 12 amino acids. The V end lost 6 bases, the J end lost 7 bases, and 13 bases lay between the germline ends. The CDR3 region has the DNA TGTGCCAGCAGCAAATCGGGTTGGGAGCAGTACTTC. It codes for CASSKSGWEQYF.

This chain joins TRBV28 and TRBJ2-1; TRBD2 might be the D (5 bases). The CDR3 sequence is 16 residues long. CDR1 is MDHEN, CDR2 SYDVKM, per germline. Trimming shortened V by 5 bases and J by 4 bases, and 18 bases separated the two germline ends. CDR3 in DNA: TGTGCCAGCAGTCCACCAAAGGGTCGGGGATACAATGAGCAGTTCTTC. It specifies CASSPPKGRGYNEQFF.

The CDR3 sequence is CASSQRGETQYF. As DNA, the CDR3 is TGTGCCAGCAGCCAGAGGGGAGAGACCCAGTACTTC. The V gene is TRBV14, the J gene TRBJ2-5; D tentatively fits TRBD1 or TRBD2 (5 bases each). Germline CDR1 and CDR2: SGHDN and FVKESK. V lost 3 bases and J lost 4, with 6 bases in between. CDR3 length equals 12 residues.

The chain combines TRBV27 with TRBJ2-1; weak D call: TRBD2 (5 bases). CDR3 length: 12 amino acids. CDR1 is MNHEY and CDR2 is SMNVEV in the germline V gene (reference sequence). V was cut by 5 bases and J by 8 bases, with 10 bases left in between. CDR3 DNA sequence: TGTGCCAGCAGTAGTCGGGGTGATGAGCAGTTCTTC. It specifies CASSSRGDEQFF.

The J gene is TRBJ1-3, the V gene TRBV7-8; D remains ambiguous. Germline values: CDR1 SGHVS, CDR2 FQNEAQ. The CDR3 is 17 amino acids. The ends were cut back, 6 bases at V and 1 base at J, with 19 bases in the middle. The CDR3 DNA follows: TGTGCCAGCAGTTACACCAGAGATTTTGTATCTGGAAACACCATATATTTT. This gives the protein CASSYTRDFVSGNTIYF.

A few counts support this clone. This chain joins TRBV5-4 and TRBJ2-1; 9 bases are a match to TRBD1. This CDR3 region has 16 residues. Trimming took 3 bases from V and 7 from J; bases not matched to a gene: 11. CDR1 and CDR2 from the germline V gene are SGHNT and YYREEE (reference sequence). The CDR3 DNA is TGTGCCAGCAGCTGGGGGGTAGGGACAGGGAATAATGAGCAGTTCTTC. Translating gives CASSWGVGTGNNEQFF.